Presented here are 14 T cell receptor beta chains from one specimen sequenced in a study of blood T cells in healthy people across ages. Primed by a sample-barcoded 5' primer and a J-beta primer mix, a second PCR proceeded for roughly 6 to 12 cycles. TCRdb redid the calling of the 5' RACE reads with MiXCR, one entry per CDR3 protein. The data contain over 1.5 million distinct CDR3 sequences, approximately 50% of them seen just once; the ten biggest clones take up over 2%. The sample taken for sequencing was blood. Receptors originate from a woman between 35 and 50 years old in good health.

The sample holds a few counts of this clonotype. The rearrangement joins TRBV7-2 to TRBJ2-1, with D perhaps TRBD2 (6 bases). This CDR3 comprises 16 residues. Trimming shortened V by 0 bases and J by 10 bases, and 19 bases separated the two germline ends. Germline V gene sequence: CDR1 SGHTA, CDR2 FQGNSA. The CDR3 loop reads CASSLASGSRRGEQFF. As DNA, the CDR3 is TGTGCCAGCAGCTTAGCGAGCGGGTCCCGTCGGGGGGAGCAGTTCTTC.

The genes are TRBV14 and TRBJ1-2; D gene unclear. V gave up 0 bases and J gave up 6 bases, with 8 bases separating them. Looked up from germline, CDR1 is SGHDN and CDR2 is FVKESK. CDR3 length: 13 residues. DNA of the CDR3: TGTGCCAGCAGCCAAGATTTTCTGAATGGCTACACCTTC. Encoded protein: CASSQDFLNGYTF.

The chain carries TRBV6-2 or TRBV6-3 and TRBJ1-2, with TRBD1 matching 7 bases. The CDR3 has 14 residues. Trimming removed 6 bases from V and 6 bases from J; junction bases left unmatched: 10. The germline V gene encodes CDR1 MNHEY and CDR2 SVGEGT. The CDR3 here is CASRYLWDSDGYTF. DNA for the CDR3: TGTGCCAGCAGATATCTTTGGGACAGCGATGGCTACACCTTC.

The rearrangement uses TRBV6-2 or TRBV6-3 and TRBJ1-5; 9 nucleotides match TRBD1. The CDR3 runs 14 residues. Per the germline V gene, CDR1 is MNHEY and CDR2 is SVGEGT. With V trimmed by 7 bases and J by 5 bases, 6 bases remained unmatched. The CDR3 loop is CASTGQGSYQPQHF. In DNA, the CDR3 is TGTGCCAGCACCGGACAGGGGAGCTATCAGCCCCAGCATTTT.

On this clonotype itself: Its ends do not fully match the called genes, so a read error is possible. This chain uses TRBV2 with TRBJ2-5; no definite D call. This CDR3 contains 12 residues. Germline V gives CDR1 SNHLY, CDR2 FYNNEI. DNA for the CDR3: TGTGCCAGCAGGGAAGATTCGGAGACCCAGTACTTC. It translates to CASREDSETQYF.

This clonotype was detected ten times or more. The J gene is TRBJ1-2, the V gene TRBV28; unclear D gene. Germline CDR1 reads MDHEN; CDR2 reads SYDVKM. The V and J ends lost 6 bases and 4 bases respectively, with 9 bases between them. The CDR3 is made up of 12 amino acids. The CDR3 here is CASSLGSYGYTF. The CDR3 DNA follows: TGTGCCAGCAGCTTAGGTTCCTATGGCTACACCTTC.

This clonotype was observed a few times. V usage is TRBV28 and J usage is TRBJ2-1; the D gene is possibly TRBD1 (5 bases). The CDR3 sequence is 13 residues long. CDR1 MDHEN and CDR2 SYDVKM come from the germline V gene. The V end was cut by 7 bases, the J end by 6 bases, with 13 bases between. This CDR3 reads CASNLLGRNEQFF. In DNA, the CDR3 is TGTGCCAGCAACCTTTTGGGGCGCAATGAGCAGTTCTTC.

This chain joins TRBV9 and TRBJ1-2; a possible D gene is TRBD1 (6 bases). This CDR3 is 18 amino acids long. Germline assignment: CDR1 SGDLS and CDR2 YYNGEE. V dropped 0 bases and J dropped 4 bases, with 22 bases sitting between them. The CDR3: CASSVDGSGQLDSYGYTF. The CDR3 DNA sequence: TGTGCCAGCAGCGTAGATGGGTCCGGACAGCTGGATTCCTATGGCTACACCTTC.

The rearrangement uses TRBV4-2 and TRBJ1-4; the match to TRBD1 covers 7 bases. V gave up 1 base and J gave up 12 bases; unmatched junction bases: 5. This CDR3 is built from 13 residues. Germline V CDR1 and CDR2: LGHNA, YNFKEQ. CDR3 loop: CASSQGRGTELFF. CDR3 bases: TGTGCCAGCAGCCAAGGGCGTGGGACAGAACTGTTTTTT.

This clonotype came up a few times. The chain couples TRBV28 to TRBJ1-1; possibly TRBD1 for D (6 bases). The CDR3 length is 15 residues. V was trimmed by 7 bases and J by 5 bases, leaving 20 bases between them. Germline-derived CDR1 and CDR2 are MDHEN and SYDVKM. The CDR3 is CASTFPGAGETEAFF. The CDR3 region has the DNA TGTGCCAGCACTTTCCCTGGGGCAGGGGAGACTGAAGCTTTCTTT.

V is TRBV6-2 or TRBV6-3 and J is TRBJ2-4; D possibly corresponds to TRBD2 (6 bases). Germline CDR1 MNHEY, CDR2 SVGEGT. There are 15 residues in the CDR3. The V end lost 2 bases, the J end lost 0 bases, and 8 bases lay between the germline ends. The CDR3 DNA is TGTGCCAGCAGTTACGGAGGGAGAGCCAAAAACATTCAGTACTTC. Protein sequence: CASSYGGRAKNIQYF.

V gene TRBV2 combines with J gene TRBJ2-4; 7 bases line up with TRBD1. The J segment lost 1 base and the V segment lost 10 bases, leaving 10 bases of the junction unmatched. Germline V CDR1 and CDR2: SNHLY, FYNNEI. The CDR3 consists of 15 residues. The CDR3: CATFTGAGAKNIQYF. DNA for the CDR3: TGTGCCACCTTCACAGGGGCTGGGGCCAAAAACATTCAGTACTTC.

The V and J genes are TRBV6-9 and TRBJ2-5; a possible D gene is TRBD2 (5 bases). CDR1 MNHGY and CDR2 SVAAGI come from the germline V gene. This CDR3 is 16 amino acids long. The V gene lost 5 bases and the J gene lost 1 base, with 17 bases spanning the gap. The CDR3 DNA is TGTGCCAGCAGTGAGCGGTCGCGAACAGTCCAAGAGACCCAGTACTTC. It encodes CASSERSRTVQETQYF.

V usage is TRBV20-1 and J usage is TRBJ2-5; maybe TRBD2 (5 bases). The germline V gene has CDR1 DFQATT and CDR2 SNEGSKA (reference sequence). The CDR3 runs to 13 residues. V lost 6 bases to trimming and J lost 5 bases, with 16 bases between them. The CDR3 is CSAVLGMDETQYF. CDR3 nucleotide sequence: TGCAGTGCCGTACTAGGGATGGATGAGACCCAGTACTTC.